The clone carrying this T cell receptor (beta chain) has at least ten counts. Its antigen is still unknown. V lost 4 bases to trimming and J lost 8 bases, with 14 bases between them. This CDR3 has 14 amino acids. The data derive from a study of T cells in Graves' hyperthyroidism and ophthalmopathy. Study-level results: The blood repertoire included most of the expanded thyroid clonotypes above 0.001.

Using RNA transcripts as the source, TCR beta CDR3 regions were amplified. Using the HTBI primer set, a first-round RT-PCR was run on the TCR CDR3. TCRdb passed the multiplex PCR reads through MiXCR, listing each CDR3 protein once. The profile shows 450,000 to 650,000 distinct CDR3 sequences, 12% to 15% of them singletons. Material for sequencing was blood. The clonotype was recovered from a woman aged 18 to 35 with Graves' ophthalmopathy. The genes are TRBV12-3 or TRBV12-4 and TRBJ1-4, with a possible D match to TRBD1 (5 bases). CDR3 DNA: TGTGCCAGCAGTTCGACCCAGGGAGAAGAAAAACTGTTTTTT. As protein: CASSSTQGEEKLFF.